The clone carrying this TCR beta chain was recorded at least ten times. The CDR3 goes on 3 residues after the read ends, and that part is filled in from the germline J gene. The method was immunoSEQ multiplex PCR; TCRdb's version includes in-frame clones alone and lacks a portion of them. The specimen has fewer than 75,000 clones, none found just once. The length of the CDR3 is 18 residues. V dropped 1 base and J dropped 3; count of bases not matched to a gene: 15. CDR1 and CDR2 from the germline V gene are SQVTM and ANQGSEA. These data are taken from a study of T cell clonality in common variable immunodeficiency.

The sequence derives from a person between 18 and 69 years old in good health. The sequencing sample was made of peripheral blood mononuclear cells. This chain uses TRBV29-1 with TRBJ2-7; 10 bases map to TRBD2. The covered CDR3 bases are TGCAGCGTTGAAGTATCCTCCCCCCTAGCGGGAGTCGACTACGAG. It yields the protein CSVEVSSPLAGVDYE. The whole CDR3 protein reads CSVEVSSPLAGVDYEQYF.